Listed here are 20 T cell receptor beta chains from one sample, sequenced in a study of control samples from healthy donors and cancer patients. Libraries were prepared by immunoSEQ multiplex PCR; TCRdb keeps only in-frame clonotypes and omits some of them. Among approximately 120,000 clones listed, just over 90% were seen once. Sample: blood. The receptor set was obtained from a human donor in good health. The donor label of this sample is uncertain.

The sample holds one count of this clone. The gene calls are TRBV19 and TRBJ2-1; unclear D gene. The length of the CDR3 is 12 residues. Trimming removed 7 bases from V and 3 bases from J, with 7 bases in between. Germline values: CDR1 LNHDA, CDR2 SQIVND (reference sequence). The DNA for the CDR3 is TGTGCCAGTAAGAGTGACTACAATGAGCAGTTCTTC. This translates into CASKSDYNEQFF.

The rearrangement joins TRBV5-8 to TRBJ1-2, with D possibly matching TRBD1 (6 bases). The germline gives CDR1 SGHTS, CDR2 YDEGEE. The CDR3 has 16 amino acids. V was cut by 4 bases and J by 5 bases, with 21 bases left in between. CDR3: CASSPGQFGEQYGYTF. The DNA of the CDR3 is TGTGCCAGCAGCCCCGGACAGTTCGGGGAGCAGTATGGCTACACCTTC.

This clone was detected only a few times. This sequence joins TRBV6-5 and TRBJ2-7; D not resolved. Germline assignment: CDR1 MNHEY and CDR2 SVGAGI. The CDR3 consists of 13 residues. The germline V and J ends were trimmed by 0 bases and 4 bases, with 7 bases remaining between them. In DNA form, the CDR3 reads TGTGCCAGCAGTTACTCCAAGGTATACGAGCAGTACTTC. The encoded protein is CASSYSKVYEQYF.

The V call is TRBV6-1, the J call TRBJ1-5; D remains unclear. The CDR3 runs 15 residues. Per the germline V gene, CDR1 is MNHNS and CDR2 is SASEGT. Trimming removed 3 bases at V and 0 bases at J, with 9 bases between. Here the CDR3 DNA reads TGTGCCAGCAGTGAGCAGGCTTATAGCAATCAGCCCCAGCATTTT. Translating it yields CASSEQAYSNQPQHF.

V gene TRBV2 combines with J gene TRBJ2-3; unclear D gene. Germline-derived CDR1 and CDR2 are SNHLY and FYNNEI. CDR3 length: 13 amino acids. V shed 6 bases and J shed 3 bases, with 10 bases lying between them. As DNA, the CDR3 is TGTGCCAGCAGCCTAGGATGGACAGATACGCAGTATTTT. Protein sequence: CASSLGWTDTQYF.

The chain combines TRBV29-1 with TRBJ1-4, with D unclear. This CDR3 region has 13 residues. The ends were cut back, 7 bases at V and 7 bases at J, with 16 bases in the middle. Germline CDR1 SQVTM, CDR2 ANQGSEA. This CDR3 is CSATPGSAEKLFF. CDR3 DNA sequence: TGCAGCGCTACCCCTGGAAGTGCTGAAAAACTGTTTTTT.

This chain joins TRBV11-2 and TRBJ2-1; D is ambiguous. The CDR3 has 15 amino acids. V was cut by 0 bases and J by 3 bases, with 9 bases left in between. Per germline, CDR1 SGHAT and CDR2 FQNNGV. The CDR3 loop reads CASSLERQSYNEQFF. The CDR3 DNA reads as TGTGCCAGCAGCTTAGAGCGGCAGAGCTACAATGAGCAGTTCTTC.

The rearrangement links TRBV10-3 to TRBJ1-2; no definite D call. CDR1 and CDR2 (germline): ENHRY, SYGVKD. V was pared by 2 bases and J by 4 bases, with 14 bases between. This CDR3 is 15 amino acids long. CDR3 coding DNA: TGTGCCATCAGTGAGCCGATAAGGGAACCCTATGGCTACACCTTC. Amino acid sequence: CAISEPIREPYGYTF.

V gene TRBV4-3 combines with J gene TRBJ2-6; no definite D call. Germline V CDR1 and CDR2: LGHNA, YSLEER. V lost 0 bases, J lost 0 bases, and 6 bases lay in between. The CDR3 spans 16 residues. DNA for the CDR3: TGCGCCAGCAGCCAAGATTCCACCTCTGGGGCCAACGTCCTGACTTTC. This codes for CASSQDSTSGANVLTF.

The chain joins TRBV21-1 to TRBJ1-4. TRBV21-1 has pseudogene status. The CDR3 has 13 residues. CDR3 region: CASYSLWRGKLFF. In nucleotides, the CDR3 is TGTGCCAGCTACTCCTTGTGGAGGGGAAAACTGTTTTTT.

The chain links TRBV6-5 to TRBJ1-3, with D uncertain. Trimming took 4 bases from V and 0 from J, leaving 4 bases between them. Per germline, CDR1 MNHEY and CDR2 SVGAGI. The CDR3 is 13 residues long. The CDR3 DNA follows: TGTGCCAGCAGTTCGCGCTCTGGAAACACCATATATTTT. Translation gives CASSSRSGNTIYF.

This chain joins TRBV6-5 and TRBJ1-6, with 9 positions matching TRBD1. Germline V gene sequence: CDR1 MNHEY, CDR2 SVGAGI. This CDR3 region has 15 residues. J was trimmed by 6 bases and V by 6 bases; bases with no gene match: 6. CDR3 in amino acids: CASRTGQGFNSPLHF. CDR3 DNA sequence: TGTGCCAGCAGGACGGGACAGGGCTTTAATTCACCCCTCCACTTT.

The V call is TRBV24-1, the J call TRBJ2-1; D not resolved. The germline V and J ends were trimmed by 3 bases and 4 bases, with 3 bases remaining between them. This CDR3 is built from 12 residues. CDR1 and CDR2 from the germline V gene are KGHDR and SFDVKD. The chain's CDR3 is CATSDVYNEQFF. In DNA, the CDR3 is TGTGCCACCAGTGATGTATACAATGAGCAGTTCTTC.

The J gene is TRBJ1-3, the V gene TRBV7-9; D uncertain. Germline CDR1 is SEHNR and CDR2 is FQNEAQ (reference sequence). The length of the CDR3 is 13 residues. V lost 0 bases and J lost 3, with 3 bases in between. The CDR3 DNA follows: TGTGCCAGCAGCTTAGCGGGTGGAAACACCATATATTTT. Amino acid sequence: CASSLAGGNTIYF.

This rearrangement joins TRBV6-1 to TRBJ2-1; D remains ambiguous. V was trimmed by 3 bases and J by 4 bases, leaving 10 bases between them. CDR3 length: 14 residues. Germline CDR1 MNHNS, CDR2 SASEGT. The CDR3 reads CASSDRKRYNEQFF. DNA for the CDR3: TGTGCCAGCAGTGACCGCAAGAGGTACAATGAGCAGTTCTTC.

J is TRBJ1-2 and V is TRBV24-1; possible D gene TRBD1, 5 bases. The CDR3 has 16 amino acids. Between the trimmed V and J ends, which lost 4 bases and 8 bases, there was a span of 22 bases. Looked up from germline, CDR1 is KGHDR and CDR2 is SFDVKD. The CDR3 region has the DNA TGTGCCACCAGTGAGCCGGAAAATAAGGGGTCGCTCGGCTACACCTTC. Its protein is CATSEPENKGSLGYTF.

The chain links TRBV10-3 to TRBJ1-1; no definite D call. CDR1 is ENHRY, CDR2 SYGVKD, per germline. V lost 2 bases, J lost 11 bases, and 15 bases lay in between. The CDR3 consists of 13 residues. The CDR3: CAISEGRAEEAFF. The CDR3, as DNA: TGTGCCATCAGTGAGGGAAGAGCTGAAGAGGCTTTCTTT.

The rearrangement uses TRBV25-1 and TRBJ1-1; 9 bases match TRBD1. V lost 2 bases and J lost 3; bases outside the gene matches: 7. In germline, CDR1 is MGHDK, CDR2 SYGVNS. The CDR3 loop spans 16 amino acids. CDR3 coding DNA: TGTGCCAGCAGTGAACGGGACAGGGAAGGGCACACTGAAGCTTTCTTT. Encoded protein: CASSERDREGHTEAFF.

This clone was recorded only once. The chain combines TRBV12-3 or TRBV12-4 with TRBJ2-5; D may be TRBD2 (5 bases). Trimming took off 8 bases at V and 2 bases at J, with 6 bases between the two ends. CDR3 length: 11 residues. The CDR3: CASREQETQYF. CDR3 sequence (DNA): TGTGCCAGCCGGGAACAAGAGACCCAGTACTTC.

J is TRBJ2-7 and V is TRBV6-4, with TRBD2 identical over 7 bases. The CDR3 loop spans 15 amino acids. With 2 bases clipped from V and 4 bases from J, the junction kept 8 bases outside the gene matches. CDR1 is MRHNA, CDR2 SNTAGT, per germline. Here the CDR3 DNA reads TGTGCCAGCAGTGACCTCGGGGGGTCATCGTACGAGCAGTACTTC. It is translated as CASSDLGGSSYEQYF.